A selection of T cell receptor beta chains follows, all from one sample in a study of CD8 T cells in ankylosing spondylitis. TCRdb independently ran MiXCR on the 5' RACE reads; one entry per CDR3 protein. Of 300,000 to 400,000 distinct CDR3 sequences listed, roughly 12% are singletons. Sequencing was performed on blood, either unsorted or a sorted T cell fraction (not recorded which). All receptors derive from a female donor with ankylosing spondylitis or in good health (not recorded which). Each CDR3 is given with its conserved first and last residue. The D gene is left open where the match is weak. Only part of the rows carry a size: once, few, many, or a class if the clone is expanded.

V	D	J	size	DNA	CDR3
TRBV20-1	NA	TRBJ2-3	many	TGCAGTGCCATGGACAGCCTGACTAGCACAGATACGCAGTATTTT	CSAMDSLTSTDTQYF
TRBV5-1	TRBD2	TRBJ2-1	few	TGCGCCAGCAGCTTGATCCGGGGGGGCTCCTACAATGAGCAGTTCTTC	CASSLIRGGSYNEQFF
TRBV6-5	NA	TRBJ2-5	many	TGTGCCAGCAGTTATAGGGGGAGAGAGACCCAGTACTTC	CASSYRGRETQYF
TRBV7-9	TRBD2	TRBJ2-3	many	TGTGCCAGCAGCACACCTCCTAGCGGGATCTACACAGATACGCAGTATTTT	CASSTPPSGIYTDTQYF
TRBV14	NA	TRBJ1-1	few	TGTGCCAGCAGCCAAGATTCAGGGAGGGGGGATGAAGCTTTCTTT	CASSQDSGRGDEAFF
TRBV14	NA	TRBJ1-2	few	TGTGCCAGCAGCCAAGATGGACTGGGAAAATGCACCTTC	CASSQDGLGKCTF
TRBV10-3	NA	TRBJ1-4	many	TGTGCCATCAGCCGGACACCCGCCCTGGCAACTAATGAAAAACTGTTTTTT	CAISRTPALATNEKLFF
TRBV20-1	NA	TRBJ2-7	few	TGCAGTGCTAGAGATCCGCAGCTCTACGAGCAGTACTTC	CSARDPQLYEQYF
TRBV20-1	NA	TRBJ2-3	medium-sized	TGCAGTGGTACCCAGGGAGATACGCAGTATTTT	CSGTQGDTQYF
TRBV7-2	NA	TRBJ2-1	few	TGTGCCAGCAGCTCCTACCTCTATGAGCAGTTCTTC	CASSSYLYEQFF
TRBV4-2	TRBD1	TRBJ2-2	NA	TGTGGAAGCAGCATAAACGGACAGGGAGGATTCACGCCTGTTGGGACCGGGGAGCTGTTTTTT	CGSSINGQGGFTPVGTGELFF
TRBV20-1	NA	TRBJ2-2	many	TGCAGTGCTACACAGGGTTACACCGGGGAGCTGTTTTTT	CSATQGYTGELFF
TRBV18	TRBD1	TRBJ1-1	many	TGTGCCAGCTCACCGAGGGACAGGGGGCTTTCAGCTTTCTTT	CASSPRDRGLSAFF
TRBV5-1	NA	TRBJ1-3	NA	TGCGCCAGCCGGGAGGAGGTGCCTGGAAACACCATATATTTT	CASREEVPGNTIYF
TRBV27	TRBD2	TRBJ2-1	many	TGTGCCAGCAGTGCCGGGACTAGCGGGAGGTCCAGCTCCTACAATGAGCAGTTCTTC	CASSAGTSGRSSSYNEQFF
TRBV6-6	NA	TRBJ1-1	many	TGTGCCAGCAGTTACGTCTACAACACTGAAGCTTTCTTT	CASSYVYNTEAFF
TRBV12-3/TRBV12-4	TRBD1	TRBJ1-1	many	TGTGCCAGCAGTTCGGGACAGGCTGAAGCTTTCTTT	CASSSGQAEAFF
TRBV7-8	NA	TRBJ1-6	NA	TGTGCCAGCAGACACGCAAGGGTTCGGAAACGTAATTCACCCCTCCACTTT	CASRHARVRKRNSPLHF
TRBV20-1	NA	TRBJ2-1	few	TGCAGTGCTAACTACAATGAGCAGTTCTTC	CSANYNEQFF
TRBV20-1	NA	TRBJ1-2	many	TGCAGTGCTAGAGATCCTGGGACACAGGGAAACTATGGCTACACCTTC	CSARDPGTQGNYGYTF
TRBV29-1	TRBD1	TRBJ2-2	many	TGCAGCGTTGCCCAGGGGGCGAACACCGGGGAGCTGTTTTTT	CSVAQGANTGELFF
TRBV5-6	TRBD2	TRBJ2-1	few	TGTGCCAGCAGCTTCGCAGCGGGGCATGAGCAGTTCTTC	CASSFAAGHEQFF
TRBV5-1	TRBD1	TRBJ1-6	NA	TGCGCCAGCAGCCCGAGACAGGGCCGTGATTCACCCCTCCACTTT	CASSPRQGRDSPLHF
TRBV7-9	NA	TRBJ2-7	many	TGTGCCAGCAGCCCCCCGGAGGACGAGCAGTACTTC	CASSPPEDEQYF
TRBV27	TRBD2	TRBJ2-7	many	TGTGCCAGCAGCCTGACTAGCGCCGCCTACGAGCAGTACTTC	CASSLTSAAYEQYF
TRBV5-1	TRBD2	TRBJ2-1	NA	TGCGCCAGCAGCTTGGATCTAGCGGGGGAGCAGTTCTTC	CASSLDLAGEQFF
TRBV20-1	NA	TRBJ1-1	many	TGCAGTGCTAGAGAAGACTGGGGCTTGGCAAACACTGAAGCTTTCTTT	CSAREDWGLANTEAFF
TRBV5-1	NA	TRBJ2-7	many	TGCGCCAGCAGTCGAAGGGCCGGAAGCTCCTACGAGCAGTACTTC	CASSRRAGSSYEQYF
TRBV28	NA	TRBJ1-5	many	TGTGCCAGCAGTTTTCTGGATAGCAATCAGCCCCAGCATTTT	CASSFLDSNQPQHF
TRBV4-2	NA	TRBJ2-1	many	TGTGCCAGCAGCCCTGCGATTACCCCCGACTCGTACAATGAGCAGTTCTTC	CASSPAITPDSYNEQFF
TRBV28	NA	TRBJ1-5	few	TGTGCCAGCAGTTATAAGTCGGGGAAACAGCCCCAGCATTTT	CASSYKSGKQPQHF
TRBV20-1	TRBD1	TRBJ1-2	NA	TGCAGTGCCAAGGGACAGGGGGCGCGTGGCTACACCTTC	CSAKGQGARGYTF